A selection of T cell receptor beta chains follows, all from one sample in a study of blood T cell repertoires in COVID-19. Only in-frame clones appear in the TCRdb table, and some are missing; sequencing was by immunoSEQ multiplex PCR. The table has about 160,000 clones, about 85% seen once. Sequenced: peripheral blood. These TCRs come from a man in his forties or fifties with acute or convalescent COVID-19. CDR3s include the opening cysteine and the closing phenylalanine or tryptophan. Each record gives: clone size, V gene, D gene, J gene, CDR3 DNA, CDR3 protein. The D gene is left open where the match is weak. Some rows have no size entry. The others give once, few or many, or a class for an expanded clone.

size: -
V: TRBV13
D: -
J: TRBJ2-2
DNA: TGTGCCAGCAGCTTTAGGGGGTCGGGCACCGGGGAGCTGTTTTTT
CDR3: CASSFRGSGTGELFF

size: once
V: TRBV27
D: -
J: TRBJ1-5
DNA: TGTGCCAGCAGTTTGTCAGGGAACAATCAGCCCCAGCATTTT
CDR3: CASSLSGNNQPQHF

size: -
V: TRBV5-3
D: -
J: TRBJ2-7
DNA: TGTGCCAGAAGCTTGGCGGGTCAGATCTCCTACGAGCAGTACTTC
CDR3: CARSLAGQISYEQYF

size: -
V: TRBV2
D: -
J: TRBJ2-7
DNA: TGTGCCAGCAGTGAAACGCCAGGGGCCCTCGACGAGCAGTACTTC
CDR3: CASSETPGALDEQYF

size: -
V: TRBV11-3
D: TRBD1
J: TRBJ2-7
DNA: TGTGCCAGCAGTAAACAACAGGGGTCCTACGAGCAGTACTTC
CDR3: CASSKQQGSYEQYF

size: -
V: TRBV5-6
D: -
J: TRBJ1-1
DNA: TGTGCCAGCAGCTCCATAATACAGGGAGTGAACACTGAAGCTTTCTTT
CDR3: CASSSIIQGVNTEAFF

size: -
V: TRBV7-3
D: -
J: TRBJ1-1
DNA: TGTGCCAGCAGCAGGGGAGGAGGCGAAGCTTTCTTT
CDR3: CASSRGGGEAFF

size: -
V: TRBV3-1/TRBV3-2
D: -
J: TRBJ2-7
DNA: TGTGCCAGCAGCTTTACAGGGACCTACGAGCAGTACTTC
CDR3: CASSFTGTYEQYF

size: -
V: TRBV6-5
D: TRBD1
J: TRBJ1-6
DNA: TGTGCCAGCACTACGCCGGGACAGGGAGATTCACCCCTCCACTTT
CDR3: CASTTPGQGDSPLHF

size: -
V: TRBV2
D: -
J: TRBJ1-2
DNA: TGTGCCAGCAGGGCACAGCTTACCGATGGTAGCTACACCTTC
CDR3: CASRAQLTDGSYTF

size: -
V: TRBV3-1/TRBV3-2
D: -
J: TRBJ1-1
DNA: TGTGCCAGCAGCCAACGACAGGAGAACACTGAAGCTTTCTTT
CDR3: CASSQRQENTEAFF

size: -
V: TRBV27
D: TRBD2
J: TRBJ2-7
DNA: TGTGCCAGCAGTCTAAGGGGCGGGGGGGCCTTTGAGCAGTACTTC
CDR3: CASSLRGGGAFEQYF

size: -
V: TRBV5-6
D: -
J: TRBJ2-1
DNA: TGTGCCAGCAATTCCGGGGGAAATGAGCAGTTCTTC
CDR3: CASNSGGNEQFF

size: -
V: TRBV12-3/TRBV12-4
D: -
J: TRBJ1-2
DNA: TGTGCCAGTCGACGGCAGGCGGGTGGCTACACCTTC
CDR3: CASRRQAGGYTF

size: -
V: TRBV5-1
D: -
J: TRBJ2-7
DNA: TGCGCCAGCAGCTCCCAGGGGTTGGACTACGAGCAGTACTTC
CDR3: CASSSQGLDYEQYF

size: -
V: TRBV2
D: -
J: TRBJ1-2
DNA: TGTGCCAGCAGTGAAGCGAGTCAGGATTATGGCTACACCTTC
CDR3: CASSEASQDYGYTF

size: -
V: TRBV6-5
D: -
J: TRBJ1-2
DNA: TGTGCCAGCAGTCGACGGGGAGTCTATGGCTACACCTTC
CDR3: CASSRRGVYGYTF

size: -
V: TRBV7-8
D: TRBD2
J: TRBJ2-3
DNA: TGTGCCAGCAGCCCTACTAGCGGCACAGATACGCAGTATTTT
CDR3: CASSPTSGTDTQYF

size: -
V: TRBV15
D: -
J: TRBJ1-3
DNA: TGTGCCACCAGCCCCGGGGGAGGGAGGTATGGAAACACCATATATTTT
CDR3: CATSPGGGRYGNTIYF

size: -
V: TRBV5-1
D: TRBD1
J: TRBJ1-2
DNA: TGCGCCAGCAGCTTGGAGGTCTCCGGGACAGGGGTCTATGGCTACACCTTC
CDR3: CASSLEVSGTGVYGYTF

size: -
V: TRBV29-1
D: -
J: TRBJ1-1
DNA: TGCAGCGTTGAGCTTCCGGGATATTACACTGAAGCTTTCTTT
CDR3: CSVELPGYYTEAFF

size: -
V: TRBV4-2
D: TRBD1
J: TRBJ1-1
DNA: TGTGCCAGCCGGACAGGAACTAATGAAGCTTTCTTT
CDR3: CASRTGTNEAFF

size: -
V: TRBV3-1/TRBV3-2
D: TRBD1
J: TRBJ1-1
DNA: TGTGCCAGCAGCCCGACGGACAGGGGCGTGAACACTGAAGCTTTCTTT
CDR3: CASSPTDRGVNTEAFF

size: -
V: TRBV7-6
D: TRBD2
J: TRBJ2-2
DNA: TGTGCCAGCAGCCAAGGGAGGGACGGTAACACCGGGGAGCTGTTTTTT
CDR3: CASSQGRDGNTGELFF

size: few
V: TRBV19
D: -
J: TRBJ1-5
DNA: TGTGCCAGTAGTATCTACATACAGTATAGCAATCAGCCCCAGCATTTT
CDR3: CASSIYIQYSNQPQHF

size: -
V: TRBV18
D: -
J: TRBJ1-2
DNA: TGTGCCAGCTCGGTCGACTGGCGCTATGGCTACACCTTC
CDR3: CASSVDWRYGYTF

size: -
V: TRBV19
D: -
J: TRBJ2-3
DNA: TGTGCCAGTAGTATCAATCAGAAGGATACGCAGTATTTT
CDR3: CASSINQKDTQYF

size: -
V: TRBV2
D: TRBD2
J: TRBJ2-5
DNA: TGTGCCAGCAGTGGCACGGGGGGGTACCAAGAGACCCAGTACTTC
CDR3: CASSGTGGYQETQYF

size: -
V: TRBV28
D: -
J: TRBJ2-7
DNA: TGTGCCAGCAGTTACCCGGGACAACCTTACGAGCAGTACTTC
CDR3: CASSYPGQPYEQYF

size: -
V: TRBV5-1
D: TRBD1
J: TRBJ1-2
DNA: TGCGCCAGCAGCCTCAGTACTGGGACCCAGGGGGTTGGCTACACCTTC
CDR3: CASSLSTGTQGVGYTF